Following are 17 T cell receptor beta chains from one sample sequenced in a study of blood T cell repertoires in COVID-19. TCRdb's table, derived via immunoSEQ multiplex PCR, lists solely in-frame clones and lacks some. This sample carries around 150,000 clones, roughly 80% of them seen once, and the ten largest clones take 8.8%. Sequences were obtained from peripheral blood. Source of these receptors: a woman older than 75 in a cohort sampled during active or convalescent COVID-19.

V usage is TRBV9 and J usage is TRBJ1-3; maybe TRBD1 (5 bases). This CDR3 spans 14 amino acids. The V end was cut by 3 bases, the J end by 2 bases, with 9 bases between. Germline-derived CDR1 and CDR2 are SGDLS and YYNGEE. CDR3 sequence (DNA): TGTGCCAGCAGCGGGGGGGAGCCTGGAAACACCATATATTTT. Encoded protein: CASSGGEPGNTIYF.

The rearrangement links TRBV28 to TRBJ1-2, with D unresolved. Trimming took off 5 bases at V and 4 bases at J, with 14 bases between the two ends. CDR3 length: 14 amino acids. CDR1 and CDR2 (germline): MDHEN, SYDVKM. Here the CDR3 reads CASSLGGRPYGYTF. CDR3 DNA sequence: TGTGCCAGCAGTCTAGGTGGGAGACCCTATGGCTACACCTTC.

This clone was counted between two and nine times. The chain joins TRBV12-5 to TRBJ2-7; D possibly corresponds to TRBD1 (6 bases). The CDR3 spans 13 residues. V lost 7 bases and J lost 3, with 13 bases in between. Germline V gene lookup returns CDR1 LGHNT and CDR2 FRNRAP. CDR3 loop: CASALDRYYEQYF. The CDR3 nucleotides are TGTGCTAGTGCCCTCGACAGGTACTACGAGCAGTACTTC.

The V call is TRBV7-3, the J call TRBJ2-2; possible D gene TRBD2, 5 bases. Trimming took off 5 bases at V and 6 bases at J, with 13 bases between the two ends. This CDR3 has 14 residues. Germline V lookup: CDR1 SGHTA, CDR2 FQGTGA. CDR3 residues: CASSGTSGAGELFF. The CDR3 coding sequence is TGTGCCAGCAGCGGCACTAGTGGGGCCGGGGAGCTGTTTTTT.

The chain has TRBV28 and TRBJ1-1; D gene unclear. Deletions cut 1 base from V and 2 bases from J, with 5 bases between. This CDR3 has 13 residues. CDR1 is MDHEN, CDR2 SYDVKM, per germline. The CDR3 bases are TGTGCCAGCAGTTTATTAACAAACACTGAAGCTTTCTTT. As protein: CASSLLTNTEAFF.

The chain employs TRBV5-6 and TRBJ1-3; D may be TRBD1 (5 bases). This CDR3 contains 15 residues. CDR1 is SGHDT, CDR2 YYEEEE, per germline. V shed 2 bases and J shed 0 bases, with 9 bases lying between them. CDR3 in DNA: TGTGCCAGCAGCTTTCGACAGAGCTCTGGAAACACCATATATTTT. The encoded protein is CASSFRQSSGNTIYF.

In its sample, this clone was seen a few times. The rearrangement links TRBV5-1 to TRBJ2-2; weak D call: TRBD2 (6 bases). This CDR3 comprises 14 residues. Trimming cost V 7 bases and J 2 bases, with 12 bases left between them. The germline V gene encodes CDR1 SGHRS and CDR2 YFSETQ. The CDR3 DNA is TGCGCCAGCGGCGGAGGGCGAAACACCGGGGAGCTGTTTTTT. It translates to CASGGGRNTGELFF. Full variable domain (remainder filled in from reference TRBV5-1 and TRBJ2-2): KAGVTQTPRYLIKTRGQQVTLSCSPISGHRSVSWYQQTPGQGLQFLFEYFSETQRNKGNFPGRFSGRQFSNSRSEMNVSTLELGDSALYLCASGGGRNTGELFFGEGSRLTVL.

The J gene is TRBJ2-2, the V gene TRBV11-2; 7 bases line up with TRBD2. Germline V gene lookup returns CDR1 SGHAT and CDR2 FQNNGV. The CDR3 spans 14 residues. Losses at the gene ends were 5 bases for V and 3 bases for J; bases not matched to a gene: 3. CDR3 region: CASSEGGDTGELFF. The CDR3 DNA sequence: TGTGCCAGCAGCGAGGGAGGGGACACCGGGGAGCTGTTTTTT.

This chain connects TRBV9 to TRBJ1-2, with TRBD1 matching over 7 bases. With 3 bases clipped from V and 7 bases from J, the junction kept 9 bases outside the gene matches. There are 14 residues in the CDR3. Germline V gives CDR1 SGDLS, CDR2 YYNGEE. As DNA, the CDR3 is TGTGCCAGCAGCGCTCCGGGACAGAGGAGTGGCTACACCTTC. This encodes CASSAPGQRSGYTF. The full variable domain, with the rest looked up from reference TRBV9 and TRBJ1-2, is DSGVTQTPKHLITATGQRVTLRCSPRSGDLSVYWYQQSLDQGLQFLIQYYNGEERAKGNILERFSAQQFPDLHSELNLSSLELGDSALYFCASSAPGQRSGYTFGSGTRLTVV.

The gene calls are TRBV14 and TRBJ1-6; 8 nucleotides match TRBD1. The CDR3 runs to 13 residues. Germline values: CDR1 SGHDN, CDR2 FVKESK. V gave up 5 bases and J gave up 11 bases; unmatched junction bases: 5. In DNA form, the CDR3 reads TGTGCCAGCAGCTGGACAGGGCTGACACCCCTCCACTTT. Its translation: CASSWTGLTPLHF. The whole variable domain, filled in from reference TRBV14 and TRBJ1-6, reads EAGVTQFPSHSVIEKGQTVTLRCDPISGHDNLYWYRRVMGKEIKFLLHFVKESKQDESGMPNNRFLAERTGGTYSTLKVQPAELEDSGVYFCASSWTGLTPLHFGNGTRLTVT.

This rearrangement joins TRBV5-1 to TRBJ2-2; 7 bases align to TRBD1. The length of the CDR3 is 15 residues. CDR1 is SGHRS and CDR2 is YFSETQ in the germline V gene. J was trimmed by 5 bases and V by 3 bases; bases with no gene match: 7. In nucleotides, the CDR3 is TGCGCCAGCAGCTGGGACAGCAAACGGACCGGGGAGCTGTTTTTT. It specifies CASSWDSKRTGELFF.

CDR3 DNA sequence: TGTGCCAGCTCAAGCGGCAGGACTAGCGGCGCAGATACGCAGTATTTT. Translating gives CASSSGRTSGADTQYF. This sequence joins TRBV25-1 and TRBJ2-3; 10 bases line up with TRBD2. The CDR3 is 16 residues long. With 8 bases clipped from V and 4 bases from J, the junction kept 12 bases outside the gene matches. The germline V gene has CDR1 MGHDK and CDR2 SYGVNS.

CDR3 in amino acids: CASSREVGGYTF. In DNA, the CDR3 is TGTGCTAGCTCCCGGGAGGTGGGTGGCTACACCTTC. This chain uses TRBV12-5 with TRBJ1-2; D remains ambiguous. The length of the CDR3 is 12 residues. Trimming took off 9 bases at V and 7 bases at J, with 15 bases between the two ends. The germline V gene encodes CDR1 LGHNT and CDR2 FRNRAP.

The chain has TRBV7-2 and TRBJ2-3, with D possibly TRBD2 on 5 matching bases. This CDR3 spans 12 amino acids. The V end lost 5 bases, the J end lost 14 bases, and 17 bases lay between the germline ends. Germline CDR1 reads SGHTA; CDR2 reads FQGNSA. CDR3 in amino acids: CASSLNLATPYF. CDR3 in DNA: TGTGCCAGCAGCCTAAACCTAGCTACTCCGTATTTT.

The chain has TRBV4-1 and TRBJ1-4; 8 positions agree with TRBD1. The CDR3 has 18 amino acids. Germline loops: CDR1 MGHRA, CDR2 YSYEKL. V lost 0 bases, J lost 1 base, and 7 bases stayed unmatched. The CDR3 is CASSQDPRGQETNEKLFF. DNA for the CDR3: TGCGCCAGCAGCCAAGATCCCAGGGGGCAGGAAACTAATGAAAAACTGTTTTTT.

The rearrangement links TRBV20-1 to TRBJ1-1; D call uncertain. The germline V gene has CDR1 DFQATT and CDR2 SNEGSKA (reference sequence). V gave up 0 bases and J gave up 6 bases, with 5 bases separating them. The CDR3 is 11 residues long. This chain's CDR3 is CSARDIPEAFF. CDR3 DNA sequence: TGCAGTGCTAGAGATATCCCTGAAGCTTTCTTT.

The chain combines TRBV14 with TRBJ2-2; 7 bases align to TRBD1. Germline trimming cut 4 bases from V and 5 bases from J; bases unmatched to any gene: 10. Germline V gene lookup returns CDR1 SGHDN and CDR2 FVKESK. The CDR3 is made up of 16 amino acids. In nucleotides, the CDR3 is TGTGCCAGCAGCCGCACAGGGGTACACAGTACCGGGGAGCTGTTTTTT. Amino acids: CASSRTGVHSTGELFF. Drawing the rest from reference TRBV14 and TRBJ2-2, the complete variable domain is EAGVTQFPSHSVIEKGQTVTLRCDPISGHDNLYWYRRVMGKEIKFLLHFVKESKQDESGMPNNRFLAERTGGTYSTLKVQPAELEDSGVYFCASSRTGVHSTGELFFGEGSRLTVL.